The entry below gives a single T cell receptor (beta chain) sequence along with its context. The second PCR ran roughly 7 to 11 cycles with a sample-barcoded 5' primer and J-beta primers. TCRdb reprocessed the 5' RACE reads via MiXCR and lists one record per CDR3 protein. Of fewer than 900,000 distinct CDR3 sequences listed, approximately 43% are singletons. This entry is derived from a study of blood T cells in healthy people across ages. Study overall: T cells yielded about one barcoded beta molecule per two cells through template switching.

The study isolated at least 7 million PBMCs from each sample. The sequencing sample was made of blood. The source of this sequence is a woman aged 55-75 years in good health.

Here the CDR3 reads CASSGWDRKAYGYTF. In nucleotides, the CDR3 is TGTGCCAGCAGCGGATGGGACAGGAAAGCCTATGGCTACACCTTC. The rearrangement uses TRBV7-6 and TRBJ1-2; TRBD1 agrees at 8 bases. The trim removed 5 bases at V and 4 bases at J, leaving 9 bases unmatched. CDR1 SGHVS and CDR2 FNYEAQ come from the germline V gene. This CDR3 has 15 amino acids.